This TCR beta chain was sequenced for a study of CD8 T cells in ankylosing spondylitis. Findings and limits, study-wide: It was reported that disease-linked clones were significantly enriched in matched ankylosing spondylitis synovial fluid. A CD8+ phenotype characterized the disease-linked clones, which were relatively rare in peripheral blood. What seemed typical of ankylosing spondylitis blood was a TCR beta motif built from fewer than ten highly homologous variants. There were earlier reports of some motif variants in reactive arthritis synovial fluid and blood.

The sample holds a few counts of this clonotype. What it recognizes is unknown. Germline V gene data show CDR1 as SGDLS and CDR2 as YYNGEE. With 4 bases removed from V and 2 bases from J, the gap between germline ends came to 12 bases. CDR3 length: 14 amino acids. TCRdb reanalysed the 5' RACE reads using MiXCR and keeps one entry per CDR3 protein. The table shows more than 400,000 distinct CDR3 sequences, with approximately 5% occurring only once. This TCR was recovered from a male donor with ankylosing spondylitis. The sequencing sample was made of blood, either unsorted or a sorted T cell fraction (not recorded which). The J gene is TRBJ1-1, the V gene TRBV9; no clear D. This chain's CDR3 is CASSKQLRNTEAFF. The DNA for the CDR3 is TGTGCCAGCAGCAAACAGCTACGTAACACTGAAGCTTTCTTT.